One sample yielded the 16 T cell receptor beta chains listed below, sequenced in a study of OX40 agonist ivuxolimab in advanced cancers. TCRdb's table, derived via immunoSEQ multiplex PCR, lists solely in-frame clones and lacks some. Of about 46,000 clones listed, 80% are singletons. The sample consisted of CD4+ or CD8+ T cells sorted from blood, taken in a trial of the OX40 agonist ivuxolimab. These receptors all come from an adult with an advanced solid tumor such as melanoma, head and neck, liver or kidney cancer.

In DNA, the CDR3 is TGTGCCAGCAGTTTAGGAAGCAATCAGCCCCAGCATTTT. Its translation is CASSLGSNQPQHF. This chain links TRBV28 with TRBJ1-5; D ambiguous. V was trimmed by 2 bases and J by 1 base, leaving 3 bases between them. Germline lookup yields CDR1 MDHEN and CDR2 SYDVKM. The CDR3 has 13 amino acids.

The chain is built from TRBV18 and TRBJ2-2; the D gene is possibly TRBD1 (5 bases). Per the germline V gene, CDR1 is KGHSH and CDR2 is LQKENI. The CDR3 is 14 amino acids. Trimming stripped 3 bases from V and 7 bases from J, with 12 bases between. CDR3 sequence (DNA): TGTGCCAGCTCACCTTGGACAAGTGGCGGGGAGCTGTTTTTT. Encoded protein: CASSPWTSGGELFF. Variable domain in full (rest from reference TRBV18 and TRBJ2-2): NAGVMQNPRHLVRRRGQEARLRCSPMKGHSHVYWYRQLPEEGLKFMVYLQKENIIDESGMPKERFSAEFPKEGPSILRIQQVVRGDSAAYFCASSPWTSGGELFFGEGSRLTVL.

The chain has TRBV6-6 and TRBJ1-5; a weak D match, TRBD1 (5 bases). This CDR3 is built from 14 residues. The ends were cut back, 5 bases at V and 3 bases at J, with 11 bases in the middle. CDR1 is MNHNY, CDR2 SVGAGI, per germline (reference sequence). CDR3 coding DNA: TGTGCCAGCAGTCGCATAGGGGACAATCAGCCCCAGCATTTT. Residues: CASSRIGDNQPQHF.

The chain employs TRBV5-1 and TRBJ1-2, with TRBD1 as a possible D gene (5 bases). CDR3 size: 15 residues. V lost 0 bases to trimming and J lost 4 bases, with 13 bases between them. Germline V gene data show CDR1 as SGHRS and CDR2 as YFSETQ. The CDR3 coding sequence is TGCGCCAGCAGCTTGGAAAGGGGAACAGCCTATGGCTACACCTTC. It specifies CASSLERGTAYGYTF.

The chain is built from TRBV28 and TRBJ2-1; TRBD2 aligns across 13 bases. The CDR3 has 18 residues. V gave up 4 bases and J gave up 7 bases; unmatched junction bases: 13. The germline CDR1 and CDR2 sequences are MDHEN and SYDVKM. Here the CDR3 reads CASSSPSILAGGVNEQFF. The CDR3 DNA sequence: TGTGCCAGCAGTTCCCCCTCAATACTAGCGGGAGGGGTGAATGAGCAGTTCTTC. Using reference TRBV28 and TRBJ2-1 for the parts outside the CDR3, the full variable domain is DVKVTQSSRYLVKRTGEKVFLECVQDMDHENMFWYRQDPGLGLRLIYFSYDVKMKEKGDIPEGYSVSREKKERFSLILESASTNQTSMYLCASSSPSILAGGVNEQFFGPGTRLTVL.

This clone showed up just once. V gene TRBV5-1 combines with J gene TRBJ2-7, with D maybe TRBD2 (5 bases). Germline V gene lookup returns CDR1 SGHRS and CDR2 YFSETQ. The CDR3 loop spans 15 amino acids. Trimming took 0 bases from V and 5 from J, leaving 15 bases between them. CDR3 sequence (DNA): TGCGCCAGCAGCTTGGTGGCTAGCTGGCAGGACGAGCAGTACTTC. It yields the protein CASSLVASWQDEQYF. Supplemented by reference TRBV5-1 and TRBJ2-7, the full variable domain reads KAGVTQTPRYLIKTRGQQVTLSCSPISGHRSVSWYQQTPGQGLQFLFEYFSETQRNKGNFPGRFSGRQFSNSRSEMNVSTLELGDSALYLCASSLVASWQDEQYFGPGTRLTVT.

This chain connects TRBV2 to TRBJ2-1; D gene ambiguous. The CDR3 contains 13 residues. The V gene's germline CDR1 is SNHLY and CDR2 FYNNEI. With 5 bases removed from V and 4 bases from J, the gap between germline ends came to 9 bases. CDR3: CASSKSGYNEQFF. CDR3 coding DNA: TGTGCCAGCAGTAAATCAGGATACAATGAGCAGTTCTTC.

The chain uses TRBV18 and TRBJ1-1; D is perhaps TRBD1 (6 bases). Trimming stripped 3 bases from V and 4 bases from J, with 15 bases between. From germline, CDR1 is KGHSH and CDR2 LQKENI. CDR3 length equals 15 residues. CDR3 protein: CASSPVGGSGTEAFF. DNA for the CDR3: TGTGCCAGCTCACCTGTAGGGGGGTCGGGCACTGAAGCTTTCTTT.

This clone was found a few times. The chain couples TRBV7-8 to TRBJ1-2; 7 positions match TRBD1. The CDR3 has 16 residues. J gave up 3 bases and V 2 bases, and 9 bases lay outside the gene matches. The germline V gene has CDR1 SGHVS and CDR2 FQNEAQ. In DNA, the CDR3 is TGTGCCAGCAGCTTAATTTCCACAGGGGAATACTATGGCTACACCTTC. Amino acid sequence: CASSLISTGEYYGYTF. Looking up the rest from reference TRBV7-8 and TRBJ1-2 gives the full variable domain: GAGVSQSPRYKVAKRGQDVALRCDPISGHVSLFWYQQALGQGPEFLTYFQNEAQLDKSGLPSDRFFAERPEGSVSTLKIQRTQQEDSAVYLCASSLISTGEYYGYTFGSGTRLTVV.

The chain uses TRBV15 and TRBJ1-6; possibly TRBD1 for D (5 bases). Trimming shortened V by 3 bases and J by 9 bases, and 12 bases separated the two germline ends. The CDR3 length is 14 residues. Germline CDR1 is LNHNV and CDR2 is YYDKDF (reference sequence). The CDR3 region is CATSRLTGGSPLHF. CDR3 in DNA: TGTGCCACCAGCAGGTTGACCGGGGGTTCACCCCTCCACTTT.

The genes are TRBV5-1 and TRBJ1-1; D is unclear. The CDR3 runs 13 residues. Trimming stripped 2 bases from V and 4 bases from J, with 9 bases between. Germline V CDR1 and CDR2: SGHRS, YFSETQ. CDR3 DNA: TGCGCCAGCAGCTTTGGGGATGCCACTGAAGCTTTCTTT. It encodes CASSFGDATEAFF.

This clone was detected once. V usage is TRBV9 and J usage is TRBJ1-2; no clear D. CDR3 length: 12 residues. V lost 3 bases and J 5 bases, leaving 8 bases between the germline ends. Germline CDR1 reads SGDLS; CDR2 reads YYNGEE. CDR3 sequence (DNA): TGTGCCAGCAGCGAGGGCGGGTATGGCTACACCTTC. As protein: CASSEGGYGYTF.

Judged by abundance, this clone is medium-sized. The chain has TRBV6-6 and TRBJ1-1; 10 bases align to TRBD1. V was clipped by 4 bases and J by 6 bases; unmatched bases: 5. Germline loops: CDR1 MNHNY, CDR2 SVGAGI (reference sequence). The CDR3 is 14 amino acids. The CDR3 DNA follows: TGTGCCAGCAGTTCGGACAGGGGGAGCGCTGAAGCTTTCTTT. The encoded protein is CASSSDRGSAEAFF.

This clone was seen more than once but under ten times. The rearrangement links TRBV18 to TRBJ1-1; 7 bases agree with TRBD1. The CDR3 consists of 13 residues. In germline, CDR1 is KGHSH, CDR2 LQKENI. With 2 bases clipped from V and 4 bases from J, the junction kept 1 base outside the gene matches. In nucleotides, the CDR3 is TGTGCCAGCTCACCATCAGGGGGCACTGAAGCTTTCTTT. Translating gives CASSPSGGTEAFF.

The chain couples TRBV29-1 to TRBJ2-7, with a possible D match to TRBD2 (5 bases). The CDR3 length is 11 residues. Trimming removed 4 bases at V and 7 bases at J, with 11 bases between. The germline V gene has CDR1 SQVTM and CDR2 ANQGSEA. The CDR3, as DNA: TGCAGCGTTGCCCGTTCGGGGGAGCAGTACTTC. Translated: CSVARSGEQYF.

In nucleotides, the CDR3 is TGTGCCAGCAGCGTAGGGCAGGGGACAGGCTCCTACGAGCAGTACTTC. Its protein is CASSVGQGTGSYEQYF. The chain uses TRBV9 and TRBJ2-7, with TRBD1 matching over 8 bases. The CDR3 contains 16 residues. Germline lookup yields CDR1 SGDLS and CDR2 YYNGEE. The junction had 5 bases not matched to a gene; V was cut back by 0 bases and J by 0 bases.